The clone carrying this T cell receptor beta chain was seen only a few times. Its target is not known. This specimen belongs to a study of CD8+ T cells in alopecia areata. Study observations and caveats: Compared with mice, patients displayed less clear TCR sharing, possibly for HLA-related reasons. Scalp lesions, especially in alopecia totalis/universalis, had higher clonality than normal scalp. Scalp specimens additionally yield sequences from normal skin's resident alphabeta T cells.

RNA was isolated and reverse transcribed to cDNA, the sequencing template. Sequencing was performed with immunoSEQ multiplex PCR; in TCRdb, only in-frame clones are kept and a portion is missing. The data contain 90,000 to 130,000 clones, approximately 59% of them singletons. The germline V gene has CDR1 SEHNR and CDR2 FQNEAQ (reference sequence). The CDR3 is 14 amino acids. The V end lost 2 bases, the J end lost 3 bases, and 8 bases lay between the germline ends. Sequenced input: CD8+ T cells sorted from blood. The chain links TRBV7-9 to TRBJ2-4, with D maybe TRBD2 (5 bases). The sequence was collected from a human donor in good health. DNA of the CDR3: TGTGCCAGCAGCTTAAGCGGTGGCAAAAACATTCAGTACTTC. It encodes CASSLSGGKNIQYF.